The 4 T cell receptor beta chains reported below all come from one sample, sequenced in a study of T cell responses to AZD1222 COVID-19 vaccine. The protocol was immunoSEQ multiplex PCR, while the TCRdb copy is restricted to in-frame clones and leaves out a portion. The table has some 130,000 clones, about 93% seen once. The material was peripheral blood, obtained 28 days after the second AZD1222 dose. The receptors shown here come from an adult who received the AZD1222 COVID-19 vaccine.

This sequence joins TRBV30 and TRBJ1-6, with TRBD1 as a possible D gene (6 bases). The CDR3 covers 11 residues. CDR1 GTSNPN and CDR2 SVGIG come from the germline V gene (reference sequence). Trimming stripped 1 base from V and 12 bases from J, with 7 bases between. The CDR3 sequence: CAWSGGGPLHF. In DNA, the CDR3 is TGTGCCTGGAGTGGAGGGGGACCCCTCCACTTT. The full variable domain, in which reference TRBV30 and TRBJ1-6 provide the parts outside the CDR3, is SQTIHQWPATLVQPVGSPLSLECTVEGTSNPNLYWYRQAAGRGLQLLFYSVGIGQISSEVPQNLSASRPQDRQFILSSKKLLLSDSGFYLCAWSGGGPLHFGNGTRLTVT.

The chain employs TRBV5-1 and TRBJ1-4; D unresolved. Trimming pared 4 bases from V and 7 bases from J, leaving 14 bases between. This CDR3 is 14 amino acids long. From germline, CDR1 is SGHRS and CDR2 YFSETQ. In DNA, the CDR3 is TGCGCCAGCAGCAATGGTGGTGAGGCTGAAAAACTGTTTTTT. Its protein is CASSNGGEAEKLFF.

The chain employs TRBV11-2 and TRBJ1-5, with a possible D match to TRBD1 (5 bases). V was trimmed by 1 base and J by 3 bases, leaving 10 bases between them. The germline V gene encodes CDR1 SGHAT and CDR2 FQNNGV. The length of the CDR3 is 15 residues. CDR3 coding DNA: TGTGCCAGCAGCTTAGGGTTAGGGGCCAATCAGCCCCAGCATTTT. Translated: CASSLGLGANQPQHF.

The chain carries TRBV19 and TRBJ1-2; 10 bases fit TRBD1. CDR1 LNHDA and CDR2 SQIVND come from the germline V gene (reference sequence). The CDR3 consists of 14 residues. V lost 4 bases, J lost 8 bases, and 7 bases stayed unmatched. CDR3 in amino acids: CASSTNDRGPGYTF. The CDR3 DNA reads TGTGCCAGTAGTACTAATGACAGGGGGCCAGGCTACACCTTC.